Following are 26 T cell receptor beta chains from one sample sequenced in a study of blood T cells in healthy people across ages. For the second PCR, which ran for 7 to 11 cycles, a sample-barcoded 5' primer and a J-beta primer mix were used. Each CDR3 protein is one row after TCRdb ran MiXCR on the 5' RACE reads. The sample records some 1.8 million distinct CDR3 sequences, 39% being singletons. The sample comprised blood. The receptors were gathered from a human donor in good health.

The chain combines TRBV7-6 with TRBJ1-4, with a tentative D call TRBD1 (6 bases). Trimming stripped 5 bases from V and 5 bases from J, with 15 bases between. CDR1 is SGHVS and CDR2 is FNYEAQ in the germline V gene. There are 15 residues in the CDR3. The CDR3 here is CASSQTGQLNEKLFF. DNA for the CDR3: TGTGCCAGCAGCCAGACGGGACAACTAAATGAAAAACTGTTTTTT.

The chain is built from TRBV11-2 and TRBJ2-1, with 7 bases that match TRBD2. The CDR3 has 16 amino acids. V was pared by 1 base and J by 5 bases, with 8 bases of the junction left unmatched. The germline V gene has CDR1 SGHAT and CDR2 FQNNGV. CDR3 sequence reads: CASSLGSLAVHNEQFF. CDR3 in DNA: TGTGCCAGCAGCTTAGGAAGTCTAGCGGTTCACAATGAGCAGTTCTTC.

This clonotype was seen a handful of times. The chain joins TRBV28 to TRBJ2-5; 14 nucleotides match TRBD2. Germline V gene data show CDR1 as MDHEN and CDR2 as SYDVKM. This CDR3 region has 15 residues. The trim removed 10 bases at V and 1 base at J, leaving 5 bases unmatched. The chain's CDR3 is CATRTSGGIQETQYF. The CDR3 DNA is TGTGCCACAAGGACTAGCGGGGGGATCCAAGAGACCCAGTACTTC.

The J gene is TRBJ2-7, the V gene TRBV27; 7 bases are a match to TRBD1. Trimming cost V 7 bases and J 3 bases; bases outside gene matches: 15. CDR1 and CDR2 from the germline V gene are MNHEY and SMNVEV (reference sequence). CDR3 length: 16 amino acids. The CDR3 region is CASNQIGQVAGYEQYF. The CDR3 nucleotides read TGTGCCAGCAACCAAATCGGACAGGTCGCAGGCTACGAGCAGTACTTC.

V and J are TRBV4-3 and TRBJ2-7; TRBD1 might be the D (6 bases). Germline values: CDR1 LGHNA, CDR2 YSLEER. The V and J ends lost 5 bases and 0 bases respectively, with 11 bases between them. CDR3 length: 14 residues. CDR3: CASSFRQASYEQYF. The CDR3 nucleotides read TGCGCCAGCAGCTTCCGACAGGCCTCCTACGAGCAGTACTTC.

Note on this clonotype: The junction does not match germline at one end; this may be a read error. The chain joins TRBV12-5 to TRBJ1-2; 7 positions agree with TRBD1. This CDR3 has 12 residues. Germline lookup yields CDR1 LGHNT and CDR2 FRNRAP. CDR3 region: CTSGQGGYGYTF. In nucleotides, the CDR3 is TGTACTAGTGGTCAGGGGGGCTATGGCTACACCTTC.

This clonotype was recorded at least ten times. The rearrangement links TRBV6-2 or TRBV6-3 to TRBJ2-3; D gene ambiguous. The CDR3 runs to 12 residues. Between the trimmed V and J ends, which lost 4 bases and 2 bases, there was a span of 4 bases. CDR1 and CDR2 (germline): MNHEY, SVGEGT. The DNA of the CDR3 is TGTGCCAGCAGTTTCGACACAGATACGCAGTATTTT. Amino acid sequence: CASSFDTDTQYF.

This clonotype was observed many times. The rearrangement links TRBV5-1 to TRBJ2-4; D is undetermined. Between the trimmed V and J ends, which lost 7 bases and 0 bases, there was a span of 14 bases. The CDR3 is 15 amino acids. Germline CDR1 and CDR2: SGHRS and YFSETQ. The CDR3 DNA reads TGCGCCAGCCGACCCGGTCCACTAGCCAAAAACATTCAGTACTTC. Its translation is CASRPGPLAKNIQYF.

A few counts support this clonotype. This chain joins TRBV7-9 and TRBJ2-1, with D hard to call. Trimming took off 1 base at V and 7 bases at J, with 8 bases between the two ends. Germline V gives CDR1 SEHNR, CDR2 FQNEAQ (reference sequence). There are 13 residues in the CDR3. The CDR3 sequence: CASSLVVSNEQFF. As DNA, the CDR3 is TGTGCCAGCAGCTTAGTAGTCAGTAATGAGCAGTTCTTC. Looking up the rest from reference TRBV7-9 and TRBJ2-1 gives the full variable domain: DTGVSQNPRHKITKRGQNVTFRCDPISEHNRLYWYRQTLGQGPEFLTYFQNEAQLEKSRLLSDRFSAERPKGSFSTLEIQRTEQGDSAMYLCASSLVVSNEQFFGPGTRLTVL.

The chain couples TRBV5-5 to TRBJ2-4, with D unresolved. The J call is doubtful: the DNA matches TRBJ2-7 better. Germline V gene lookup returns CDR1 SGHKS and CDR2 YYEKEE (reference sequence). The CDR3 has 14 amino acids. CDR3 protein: CASSSPRASNEQYF. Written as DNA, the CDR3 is TGTGCCAGCAGCTCTCCTAGGGCTTCCAACGAGCAGTACTTC.

The chain's CDR3 is CASSLNGQDYEQYF. In nucleotides, the CDR3 is TGCGCCAGCAGCTTGAACGGACAGGACTACGAGCAGTACTTC. The V call is TRBV5-1, the J call TRBJ2-7; 7 nucleotides line up with TRBD1. Germline CDR1 is SGHRS and CDR2 is YFSETQ. CDR3 size: 14 residues. Trimming cost V 1 base and J 3 bases; bases outside gene matches: 4.

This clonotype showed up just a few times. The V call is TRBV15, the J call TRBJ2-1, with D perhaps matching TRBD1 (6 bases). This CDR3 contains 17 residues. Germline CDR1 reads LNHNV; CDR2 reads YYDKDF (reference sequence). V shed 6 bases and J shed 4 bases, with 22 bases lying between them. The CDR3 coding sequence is TGTGCCACCAGGGGAGAGCCCCCGGGACAACTTTACAATGAGCAGTTCTTC. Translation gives CATRGEPPGQLYNEQFF.

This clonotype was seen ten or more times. CDR3 nucleotide sequence: TGTGCCAGCAGCCCCGGGACTAATCAAGAGACCCAGTACTTC. Translation: CASSPGTNQETQYF. The chain links TRBV7-3 to TRBJ2-5, with TRBD2 matching over 7 bases. Germline V lookup: CDR1 SGHTA, CDR2 FQGTGA. The J segment lost 2 bases and the V segment lost 5 bases, leaving 5 bases of the junction unmatched. CDR3 length: 14 amino acids. The full variable domain, completed using reference TRBV7-3 and TRBJ2-5, is GAGVSQTPSNKVTEKGKYVELRCDPISGHTALYWYRQSLGQGPEFLIYFQGTGAADDSGLPNDRFFAVRPEGSVSTLKIQRTERGDSAVYLCASSPGTNQETQYFGPGTRLLVL.

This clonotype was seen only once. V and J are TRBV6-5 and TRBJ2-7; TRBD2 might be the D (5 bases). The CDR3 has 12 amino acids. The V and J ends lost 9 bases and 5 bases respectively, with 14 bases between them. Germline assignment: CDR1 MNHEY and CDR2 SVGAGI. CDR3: CASYGVENEQYF. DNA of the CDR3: TGTGCCAGTTACGGGGTAGAAAACGAGCAGTACTTC.

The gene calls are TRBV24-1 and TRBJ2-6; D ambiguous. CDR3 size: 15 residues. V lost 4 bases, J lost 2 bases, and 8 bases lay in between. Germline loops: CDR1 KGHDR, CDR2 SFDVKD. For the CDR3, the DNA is TGTGCCACCAGTGACTACAAGACTGGGGCCAACGTCCTGACTTTC. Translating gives CATSDYKTGANVLTF.

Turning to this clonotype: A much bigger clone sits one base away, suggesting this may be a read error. DNA of the CDR3: TGCAGCGTTGAAGAAGGTGAGCAGGTCTTC. This translates into CSVEEGEQVF. The chain combines TRBV29-1 with TRBJ2-1; D call uncertain. Germline V gives CDR1 SQVTM, CDR2 ANQGSEA. CDR3 size: 10 residues.

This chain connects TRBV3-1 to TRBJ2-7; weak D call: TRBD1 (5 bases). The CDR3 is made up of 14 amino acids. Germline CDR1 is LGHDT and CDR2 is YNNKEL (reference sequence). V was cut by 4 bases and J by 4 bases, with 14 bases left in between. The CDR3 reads CASSPGWREYEQYF. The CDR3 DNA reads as TGTGCCAGCAGCCCAGGGTGGAGAGAGTACGAGCAGTACTTC.

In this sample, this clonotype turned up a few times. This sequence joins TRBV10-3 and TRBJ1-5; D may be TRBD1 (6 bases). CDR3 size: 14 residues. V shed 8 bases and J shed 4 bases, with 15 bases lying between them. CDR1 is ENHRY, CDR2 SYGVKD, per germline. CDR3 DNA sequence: TGTGCCATCGGGGACGGGAGGGGGAATCAGCCCCAGCATTTT. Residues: CAIGDGRGNQPQHF.

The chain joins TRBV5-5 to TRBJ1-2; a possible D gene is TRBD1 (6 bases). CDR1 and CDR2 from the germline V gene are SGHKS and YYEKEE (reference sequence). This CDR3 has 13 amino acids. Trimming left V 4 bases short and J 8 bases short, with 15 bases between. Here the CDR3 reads CASSVTDRSGYTF. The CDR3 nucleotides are TGTGCCAGCAGCGTGACTGACAGGTCGGGCTACACCTTC.

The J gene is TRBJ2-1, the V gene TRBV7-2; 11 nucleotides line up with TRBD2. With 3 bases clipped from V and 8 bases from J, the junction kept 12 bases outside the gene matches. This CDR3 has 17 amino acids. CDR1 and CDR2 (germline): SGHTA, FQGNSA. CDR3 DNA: TGTGCCAGCAGCTTCCCACTTAGCGGGGGGGCCTGGGATGAGCAGTTCTTC. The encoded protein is CASSFPLSGGAWDEQFF.

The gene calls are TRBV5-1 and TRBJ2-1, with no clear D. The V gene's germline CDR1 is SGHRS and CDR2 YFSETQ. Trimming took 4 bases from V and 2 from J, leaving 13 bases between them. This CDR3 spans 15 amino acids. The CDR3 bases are TGCGCCAGCAGCCCGGCGGCCGACGCCTACAATGAGCAGTTCTTC. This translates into CASSPAADAYNEQFF.

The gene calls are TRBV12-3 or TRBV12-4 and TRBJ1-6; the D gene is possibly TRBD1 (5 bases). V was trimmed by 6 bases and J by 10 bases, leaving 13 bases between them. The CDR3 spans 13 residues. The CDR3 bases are TGTGCCAGCAGGTTTCCGGGGACCTCACCCCTCCACTTT. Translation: CASRFPGTSPLHF.

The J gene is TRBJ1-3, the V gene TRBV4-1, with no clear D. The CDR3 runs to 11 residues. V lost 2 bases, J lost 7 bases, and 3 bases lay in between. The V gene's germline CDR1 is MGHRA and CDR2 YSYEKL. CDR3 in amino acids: CASSQSNTIYF. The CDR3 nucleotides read TGCGCCAGCAGCCAAAGCAACACCATATATTTT.

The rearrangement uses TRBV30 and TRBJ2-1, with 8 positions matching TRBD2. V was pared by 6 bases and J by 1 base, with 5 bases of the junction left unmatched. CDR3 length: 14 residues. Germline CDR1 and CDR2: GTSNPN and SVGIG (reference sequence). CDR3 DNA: TGTGCCTGTCCTGCGGGGGGTTCCTACAATGAGCAGTTCTTC. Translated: CACPAGGSYNEQFF. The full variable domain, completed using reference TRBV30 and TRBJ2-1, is SQTIHQWPATLVQPVGSPLSLECTVEGTSNPNLYWYRQAAGRGLQLLFYSVGIGQISSEVPQNLSASRPQDRQFILSSKKLLLSDSGFYLCACPAGGSYNEQFFGPGTRLTVL.

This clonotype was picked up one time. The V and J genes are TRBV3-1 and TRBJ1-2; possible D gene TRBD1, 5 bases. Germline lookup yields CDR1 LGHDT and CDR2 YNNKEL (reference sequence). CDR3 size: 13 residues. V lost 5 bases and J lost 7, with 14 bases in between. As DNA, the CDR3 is TGTGCCAGCAGCACCAGGGATGAGAGTGGCTACACCTTC. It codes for CASSTRDESGYTF.

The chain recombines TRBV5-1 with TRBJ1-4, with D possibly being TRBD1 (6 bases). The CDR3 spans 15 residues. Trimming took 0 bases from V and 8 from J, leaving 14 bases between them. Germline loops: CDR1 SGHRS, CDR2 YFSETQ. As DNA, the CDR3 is TGCGCCAGCAGCTTGGATGGACAGTCGGACGAAAAACTGTTTTTT. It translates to CASSLDGQSDEKLFF.